This T cell receptor (beta chain) was identified during a study of cytomegalovirus exposure and HLA in healthy donors. Study-level results: Association of a missense DCLRE1C variant with TCR beta V- and J-gene trimming was reported in a later analysis.

The PCR contained 60 Vbeta and 13 Jbeta primers. In the study's own analysis: In a later analysis, of about 80 million unique beta chains, about 12 million appeared in at least two donors. Profiled with immunoSEQ multiplex PCR; TCRdb holds only in-frame clones, not every one. V, J and clone size derive from that table, while D and trimming were established from the DNA sequence. The sample shows roughly 100,000 clones, around 60% of them seen only once. Germline V CDR1 and CDR2: SGHNT, YYREEE (reference sequence). Trimming left V 0 bases short and J 4 bases short, with 16 bases between. This CDR3 spans 16 amino acids. This clone appeared a few times. Its antigen is undetermined.

Material for sequencing was PBMCs. The sequence was collected from a man between 25 and 39 years old in good health and CMV-seropositive. J is TRBJ1-2 and V is TRBV5-4; possibly TRBD1 for D (5 bases). In DNA, the CDR3 is TGTGCCAGCAGCTTGGACGGCAGGGTGGTTTCCTATGGCTACACCTTC. Its protein product is CASSLDGRVVSYGYTF.